This is a list of T cell receptor beta chains from one sample in a study of T-cell reconstitution after alpha-beta-depleted transplantation in children. TCRdb re-derived calls from the PCR reads in MiXCR, one entry per CDR3 protein. Here the sample spans 90,000 to 100,000 distinct CDR3 sequences, under 25% being singletons. The sequencing used PBMCs, collected before TCRalphabeta/CD19-depleted stem cell transplant. The source of these receptors is a boy aged 2 to 10 with acute lymphoblastic leukemia, due to receive a stem cell transplant. Both conserved end residues are part of each CDR3. Fields, in order: D gene, J gene, V gene, clone size, CDR3 DNA, CDR3 protein. D genes are given only for firm matches. Rows may omit the clone size; those that give it use once, few, many or a size class.

d_gene: .; j_gene: TRBJ1-4; v_gene: TRBV7-9; abundance: few; CDR3nt: TGTGCCAGCAGCTTTCAGCCTGAAAAACTGTTTTTT; CDR3aa: CASSFQPEKLFF
d_gene: TRBD2; j_gene: TRBJ2-1; v_gene: TRBV12-3/TRBV12-4; abundance: .; CDR3nt: TGTGCCAGCAGTTCACGGACTAGCGGGACCCACAATGAGCAGTTCTTC; CDR3aa: CASSSRTSGTHNEQFF
d_gene: .; j_gene: TRBJ2-1; v_gene: TRBV7-2; abundance: medium-sized; CDR3nt: TGTGCCAGCAGCTTAGAAGGGTATAGCAATGAGCAGTTCTTC; CDR3aa: CASSLEGYSNEQFF
d_gene: .; j_gene: TRBJ2-2; v_gene: TRBV4-3; abundance: .; CDR3nt: TGCGCCAGCAGCCGAGGGTCCGGGGAGCTGTTTTTT; CDR3aa: CASSRGSGELFF
d_gene: TRBD2; j_gene: TRBJ2-5; v_gene: TRBV28; abundance: few; CDR3nt: TGTGCCACCGCCCCCGGACTAGCGGAGTCCCAGTACTTC; CDR3aa: CATAPGLAESQYF
d_gene: .; j_gene: TRBJ2-1; v_gene: TRBV14; abundance: .; CDR3nt: TGTGCCAGCAGCCATTTCCAGGGAGGCAACTCCTACAATGAGCAGTTCTTC; CDR3aa: CASSHFQGGNSYNEQFF
d_gene: .; j_gene: TRBJ1-5; v_gene: TRBV11-2; abundance: .; CDR3nt: TGTGCCAGCAGCTTGAGTAGCAATCAGCCCCAGCATTTT; CDR3aa: CASSLSSNQPQHF
d_gene: .; j_gene: TRBJ2-5; v_gene: TRBV6-1; abundance: .; CDR3nt: TGTGCCAGCAGTGAAAAGCGGAGGGGCCGAGAGACCCAGTACTTC; CDR3aa: CASSEKRRGRETQYF
d_gene: .; j_gene: TRBJ2-5; v_gene: TRBV2; abundance: few; CDR3nt: TGTGCCAGCAGTGAAGGTATCAGCCCATCAAGAATTAGCCAGTACTTC; CDR3aa: CASSEGISPSRISQYF
d_gene: .; j_gene: TRBJ2-3; v_gene: TRBV7-2; abundance: few; CDR3nt: TGTGCCAGCATGAGGAGGACCTCAGATACGCAGTATTTT; CDR3aa: CASMRRTSDTQYF
d_gene: TRBD1; j_gene: TRBJ2-3; v_gene: TRBV20-1; abundance: .; CDR3nt: TGCAGTGCCCCCGGGACAGGGCTCCAGGGTACGCAGTATTTT; CDR3aa: CSAPGTGLQGTQYF
d_gene: .; j_gene: TRBJ1-1; v_gene: TRBV27; abundance: few; CDR3nt: TGTGCCAGCAGGACCGGGAACCCGAACACTGAAGCTTTCTTT; CDR3aa: CASRTGNPNTEAFF
d_gene: .; j_gene: TRBJ2-1; v_gene: TRBV28; abundance: .; CDR3nt: TGTGCCAGCAGTTTATTAGGAGGGGGAAATGAGCAGTTCTTC; CDR3aa: CASSLLGGGNEQFF
d_gene: TRBD1; j_gene: TRBJ1-2; v_gene: TRBV28; abundance: .; CDR3nt: TGTGCCAGCCACTATACAGGGGTCTATGGCTACACCTTC; CDR3aa: CASHYTGVYGYTF
d_gene: TRBD2; j_gene: TRBJ2-5; v_gene: TRBV5-1; abundance: .; CDR3nt: TGCGCCAGCAGCTACGGACCAGCGGGGGGTGAGACCCAGTACTTC; CDR3aa: CASSYGPAGGETQYF
d_gene: .; j_gene: TRBJ1-1; v_gene: TRBV30; abundance: .; CDR3nt: TGTGCCTGGACACTGAGGGATCACACTGAAGCTTTCTTT; CDR3aa: CAWTLRDHTEAFF
d_gene: .; j_gene: TRBJ2-3; v_gene: TRBV10-3; abundance: .; CDR3nt: TGTGCCACAGAAAAGCGGAGGGGAATAGATACGCAGTATTTT; CDR3aa: CATEKRRGIDTQYF
d_gene: .; j_gene: TRBJ2-7; v_gene: TRBV5-6; abundance: .; CDR3nt: TGTGCCAGCAGCTTGATCCGACAGCCGAGGGACGAGCAGTACTTC; CDR3aa: CASSLIRQPRDEQYF
d_gene: .; j_gene: TRBJ2-1; v_gene: TRBV6-4; abundance: few; CDR3nt: TGTGCCAGCAGTGACTCTGGCGGACCGGGCAATGAGCAGTTCTTC; CDR3aa: CASSDSGGPGNEQFF
d_gene: .; j_gene: TRBJ2-7; v_gene: TRBV7-2; abundance: few; CDR3nt: TGTGCCAGCAGCCTAAGGACCTACGAGCAGTACTTC; CDR3aa: CASSLRTYEQYF
d_gene: TRBD2; j_gene: TRBJ2-1; v_gene: TRBV28; abundance: .; CDR3nt: TGTGCCAGCAGTTTATTCGGCGGGGGGAGCCGCAATGAGCAGTTCTTC; CDR3aa: CASSLFGGGSRNEQFF
d_gene: TRBD1; j_gene: TRBJ2-2; v_gene: TRBV28; abundance: few; CDR3nt: TGTGCCAGCAGTTCCGGGACAGGGATCACCGGGGAGCTGTTTTTT; CDR3aa: CASSSGTGITGELFF
d_gene: .; j_gene: TRBJ2-6; v_gene: TRBV6-1; abundance: many; CDR3nt: TGTGCCAGCAGAGCAACCTCTGGGGCCAACGTCCTGACTTTC; CDR3aa: CASRATSGANVLTF
d_gene: .; j_gene: TRBJ1-1; v_gene: TRBV3-1; abundance: .; CDR3nt: TGTGCCAGCAGCAGAAAGTTGGCTGCCGGTGAAGCTTTCTTT; CDR3aa: CASSRKLAAGEAFF
d_gene: .; j_gene: TRBJ2-1; v_gene: TRBV28; abundance: .; CDR3nt: TGTGCCAGCGGATTACATCGACCCGACTACAATGAGCGGTTCTTC; CDR3aa: CASGLHRPDYNERFF
d_gene: .; j_gene: TRBJ2-7; v_gene: TRBV5-1; abundance: .; CDR3nt: TGCGCCAGCAGGCCCGGGACAAACTTCTACGAGCAGTACTTC; CDR3aa: CASRPGTNFYEQYF
d_gene: TRBD2; j_gene: TRBJ2-4; v_gene: TRBV28; abundance: few; CDR3nt: TGTGCCAGCAGTGGTGAAGGACTAGCAGACATTCAGTACTTC; CDR3aa: CASSGEGLADIQYF
d_gene: .; j_gene: TRBJ2-1; v_gene: TRBV7-8; abundance: .; CDR3nt: TGTGCCAGCAGCTTAAGTAGGCGAGCGGAGGGGCGAAATGAGCAGTTCTTC; CDR3aa: CASSLSRRAEGRNEQFF
d_gene: .; j_gene: TRBJ2-1; v_gene: TRBV28; abundance: few; CDR3nt: TGTGCCAGCACCCATGGTTGGGGGAGCTCCTACAATGAGCAGTTCTTC; CDR3aa: CASTHGWGSSYNEQFF
d_gene: TRBD1; j_gene: TRBJ1-4; v_gene: TRBV20-1; abundance: few; CDR3nt: TGCAGTGCTATGTCGGGACAGGGGGACGAAAAACTGTTTTTT; CDR3aa: CSAMSGQGDEKLFF
d_gene: .; j_gene: TRBJ2-2; v_gene: TRBV7-2; abundance: many; CDR3nt: TGTGCCAGCAGCCTAACTAGCCGCACCGGGGAGCTGTTTTTT; CDR3aa: CASSLTSRTGELFF
d_gene: .; j_gene: TRBJ2-7; v_gene: TRBV2; abundance: few; CDR3nt: TGTGCCAGCAGTGAATTGGGGGGCGAGCAGTACTTC; CDR3aa: CASSELGGEQYF
d_gene: TRBD2; j_gene: TRBJ2-1; v_gene: TRBV6-5; abundance: .; CDR3nt: TGTGCCAGCAGTTACCAGCCGGGACTAGCGTGGATCTTC; CDR3aa: CASSYQPGLAWIF